The 18 T cell receptor beta chains below come from one sample, sequenced in a study of T cells in Graves' hyperthyroidism and ophthalmopathy. RNA transcripts provided the source from which TCR beta CDR3 regions were amplified. First-round RT-PCR with HTBI primers amplified the TCR CDR3 region. TCRdb recomputed calls from the multiplex PCR reads with MiXCR, one row per CDR3 protein. The sample has roughly 700,000 distinct CDR3 sequences, around a third seen once. Sequencing was done on a sample of blood. Receptors were obtained from a middle-aged woman with Graves' hyperthyroidism.

The V gene is TRBV7-6, the J gene TRBJ2-3; D not certain. V gave up 5 bases and J gave up 4 bases, with 13 bases separating them. Per the germline V gene, CDR1 is SGHVS and CDR2 is FNYEAQ. CDR3 length: 14 residues. The CDR3, as DNA: TGTGCCAGCAGCCCCATGGGATTCTCAGATACGCAGTATTTT. This codes for CASSPMGFSDTQYF.

This clonotype was detected many times. The chain has TRBV10-3 and TRBJ2-3, with D unresolved. The germline V gene encodes CDR1 ENHRY and CDR2 SYGVKD. V lost 10 bases to trimming and J lost 1 base, with 15 bases between them. The CDR3 covers 14 residues. The CDR3 DNA reads as TGTGCCACTTCAAATGTGGGCGGCACAGATACGCAGTATTTT. The encoded protein is CATSNVGGTDTQYF.

V gene TRBV7-2 combines with J gene TRBJ2-7; D may be TRBD1 (7 bases). V shed 4 bases and J shed 1 base, with 26 bases lying between them. Germline CDR1 SGHTA, CDR2 FQGNSA. The CDR3 is made up of 19 amino acids. CDR3 loop: CASSSNRGALGGLSYEQYF. The DNA of the CDR3 is TGTGCCAGCAGCTCTAACAGGGGAGCCTTAGGGGGGTTGTCCTACGAGCAGTACTTC.

The chain combines TRBV24-1 with TRBJ1-2; D is ambiguous. This CDR3 contains 15 residues. V was trimmed by 11 bases and J by 5 bases, leaving 23 bases between them. The germline V gene has CDR1 KGHDR and CDR2 SFDVKD. This chain's CDR3 is CASSPGIPALYGYTF. CDR3 in DNA: TGTGCCAGCTCACCAGGCATCCCAGCATTATATGGCTACACCTTC.

This rearrangement joins TRBV15 to TRBJ1-4; a possible D gene is TRBD1 (5 bases). This CDR3 has 14 amino acids. In germline, CDR1 is LNHNV, CDR2 YYDKDF (reference sequence). With 1 base removed from V and 7 bases from J, the gap between germline ends came to 10 bases. For the CDR3, the DNA is TGTGCCACCAGCAGAGGGACGGGGGGTGAAAAACTGTTTTTT. This sequence encodes CATSRGTGGEKLFF.

This clonotype appeared many times. The J gene is TRBJ1-1, the V gene TRBV19; possibly TRBD1 for D (6 bases). Germline V gives CDR1 LNHDA, CDR2 SQIVND (reference sequence). The CDR3 sequence is 14 residues long. V lost 4 bases and J 1 base, leaving 10 bases between the germline ends. The CDR3, as DNA: TGTGCCAGTAGTACAAGGACAGAGAACACTGAAGCTTTCTTT. It codes for CASSTRTENTEAFF.

In regard to this clonotype: A single base separates this from a much larger clone, so it may be a read error. The chain is built from TRBV29-1 and TRBJ2-2; no clear D. V lost 7 bases and J 2 bases, leaving 8 bases between the germline ends. The length of the CDR3 is 12 residues. Germline-derived CDR1 and CDR2 are SQVTM and ANQGSEA. CDR3 sequence reads: CSADFNTGELFF. CDR3 nucleotide sequence: TGCAGCGCTGATTTTAACACCGGGGAGCTGTTTTTT.

The V gene is TRBV7-8, the J gene TRBJ1-5, with TRBD1 identical over 8 bases. V trimming: 6 bases; J trimming: 0 bases; junction bases outside the gene matches: 10. CDR3 length: 17 amino acids. Germline values: CDR1 SGHVS, CDR2 FQNEAQ. CDR3 in amino acids: CASSHRTGPYSNQPQHF. CDR3 nucleotides: TGTGCCAGCAGTCATAGGACAGGGCCATATAGCAATCAGCCCCAGCATTTT.

Details on this clonotype: The junction shows a germline mismatch at one end, possibly a read error. The rearrangement joins TRBV29-1 to TRBJ2-2, with D possibly matching TRBD1 (6 bases). The germline V gene has CDR1 SQVTM and CDR2 ANQGSEA. The CDR3 is 14 residues long. This CDR3 reads CSGKTGSNTGELVF. CDR3 bases: TGCAGCGGGAAAACAGGGTCGAACACCGGGGAGCTGGTTTTT.

The chain uses TRBV25-1 and TRBJ1-2; D is perhaps TRBD1 (6 bases). The CDR3 extends over 12 amino acids. Germline V gene sequence: CDR1 MGHDK, CDR2 SYGVNS. V was shortened by 5 bases and J by 8 bases, with 12 bases between the two germline ends. This CDR3 is CASSLGAGGYTF. CDR3 nucleotide sequence: TGTGCCAGCAGTTTGGGGGCGGGCGGCTACACCTTC.

The rearrangement links TRBV29-1 to TRBJ2-5, with a weak D call TRBD2 (7 bases). The germline V gene has CDR1 SQVTM and CDR2 ANQGSEA. The germline V and J ends were trimmed by 3 bases and 5 bases, with 13 bases remaining between them. CDR3 length: 13 residues. The CDR3 region has the DNA TGCAGCGTTGACGACGGGGGGCTGGAGACCCAGTACTTC. This translates into CSVDDGGLETQYF.

This clonotype has just a few counts. The chain links TRBV7-2 to TRBJ1-3; D remains unclear. From germline, CDR1 is SGHTA and CDR2 FQGNSA. The CDR3 spans 16 residues. V shed 1 base and J shed 3 bases, with 13 bases lying between them. The DNA for the CDR3 is TGTGCCAGCAGCTTAGAAGCTGGGATGGGTGGAAACACCATATATTTT. Amino acids: CASSLEAGMGGNTIYF.

V gene TRBV10-1 combines with J gene TRBJ2-2; D ambiguous. The germline V gene has CDR1 WNHNN and CDR2 SYGVQD (reference sequence). Trimming took off 0 bases at V and 5 bases at J, with 7 bases between the two ends. The CDR3 extends over 14 amino acids. CDR3 protein: CASSESIWTGELFF. CDR3 nucleotides: TGCGCCAGCAGTGAGTCGATATGGACCGGGGAGCTGTTTTTT.

This chain joins TRBV5-5 and TRBJ2-5; 9 nucleotides match TRBD1. Germline CDR1 and CDR2: SGHKS and YYEKEE (reference sequence). The CDR3 is made up of 15 amino acids. With 4 bases clipped from V and 5 bases from J, the junction kept 9 bases outside the gene matches. CDR3 loop: CASSTGGPYRETQYF. Written as DNA, the CDR3 is TGTGCCAGCAGCACAGGGGGCCCATATAGGGAGACCCAGTACTTC. Supplemented by reference TRBV5-5 and TRBJ2-5, the full variable domain reads DAGVTQSPTHLIKTRGQQVTLRCSPISGHKSVSWYQQVLGQGPQFIFQYYEKEERGRGNFPDRFSARQFPNYSSELNVNALLLGDSALYLCASSTGGPYRETQYFGPGTRLLVL.

This clonotype was seen ten or more times. The gene calls are TRBV11-2 and TRBJ1-2; no reliable D call. Germline V gene data show CDR1 as SGHAT and CDR2 as FQNNGV. V shed 5 bases and J shed 5 bases, with 15 bases lying between them. The CDR3 is made up of 14 amino acids. This CDR3 is CASSPRAVPYGYTF. DNA of the CDR3: TGTGCCAGCAGCCCCCGGGCGGTACCGTATGGCTACACCTTC.

V is TRBV12-5 and J is TRBJ2-7; perhaps D is TRBD1 or TRBD2 (7 bases each). Germline loops: CDR1 LGHNT, CDR2 FRNRAP. Trimming left V 7 bases short and J 2 bases short, with 15 bases between. The CDR3 runs to 14 residues. In DNA form, the CDR3 reads TGTGCTAGTGCTCCAGGGGGGGCCCCCTACGAGCAGTACTTC. It codes for CASAPGGAPYEQYF.

The rearrangement uses TRBV4-1 and TRBJ1-2, with D perhaps matching TRBD1 (5 bases). Germline CDR1 is MGHRA and CDR2 is YSYEKL. V lost 4 bases to trimming and J lost 2 bases, with 11 bases between them. The length of the CDR3 is 14 residues. The CDR3 sequence: CASSRGTLNYGYTF. In DNA form, the CDR3 reads TGCGCCAGCAGCCGGGGCACCCTGAACTATGGCTACACCTTC.

The genes are TRBV25-1 and TRBJ2-3; 8 positions match TRBD2. Trimming took 8 bases from V and 1 from J; bases not matched to a gene: 8. CDR3 length: 15 amino acids. Germline CDR1 is MGHDK and CDR2 is SYGVNS. The CDR3 sequence is CASRFPTSGTDTQYF. CDR3 coding DNA: TGTGCCAGCCGTTTTCCGACTAGCGGCACAGATACGCAGTATTTT.